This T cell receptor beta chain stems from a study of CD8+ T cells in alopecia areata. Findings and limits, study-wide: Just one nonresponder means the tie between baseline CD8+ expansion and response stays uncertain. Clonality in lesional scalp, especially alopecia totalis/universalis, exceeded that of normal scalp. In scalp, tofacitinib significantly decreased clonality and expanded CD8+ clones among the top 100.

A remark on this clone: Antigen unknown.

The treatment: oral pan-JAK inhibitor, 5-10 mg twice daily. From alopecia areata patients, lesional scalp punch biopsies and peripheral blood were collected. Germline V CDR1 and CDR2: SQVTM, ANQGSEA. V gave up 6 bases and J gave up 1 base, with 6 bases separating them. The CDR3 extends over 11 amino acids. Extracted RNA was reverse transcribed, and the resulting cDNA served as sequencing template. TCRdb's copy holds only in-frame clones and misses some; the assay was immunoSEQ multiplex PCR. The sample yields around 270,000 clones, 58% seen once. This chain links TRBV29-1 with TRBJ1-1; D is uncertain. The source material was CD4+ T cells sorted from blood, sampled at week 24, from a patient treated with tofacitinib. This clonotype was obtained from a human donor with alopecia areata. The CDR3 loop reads CSVAWNTEAFF. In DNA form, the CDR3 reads TGCAGCGTCGCCTGGAACACTGAAGCTTTCTTT.